This T cell receptor beta chain emerged from a study of metastatic and nonmetastatic thyroid tumors. Looking at the study overall: Comparative analysis of repertoires was undertaken across blood and tumor or nodule tissue obtained from malignant and benign thyroid patients. General observations from the study: When malignant thyroid tumors were compared with benign nodules, TCR beta diversity was reportedly significantly higher in the malignant tumors. This held in both blood and tumor samples.

CDR1 and CDR2 from the germline V gene are SGHNT and YYREEE (reference sequence). The V segment lost 4 bases and the J segment 4 bases; nucleotides outside the gene matches: 7. This CDR3 is built from 14 residues. Thyroid surgery had not been preceded by any treatment in any patient. TCRdb recomputed clones from the PCR reads via MiXCR. The sample lists roughly 42,000 clones; under 20% were seen once. Note on this clone: Its specificity is not known.

This clonotype was sampled from a female donor with papillary thyroid cancer or a benign thyroid nodule (not recorded which). Some clones in this sample may be carry-over from other donors' samples. Sequenced material: tumor tissue. The chain carries TRBV5-4 and TRBJ1-2; 7 nucleotides match TRBD1. The CDR3 protein is CASSVYRGLYGYTF. The CDR3 DNA follows: TGTGCCAGCAGCGTGTACAGGGGCCTCTATGGCTACACCTTC. Full variable domain (outside the CDR3, taken from reference TRBV5-4 and TRBJ1-2): ETGVTQSPTHLIKTRGQQVTLRCSSQSGHNTVSWYQQALGQGPQFIFQYYREEENGRGNFPPRFSGLQFPNYSSELNVNALELDDSALYLCASSVYRGLYGYTFGSGTRLTVV.